The 6 T cell receptor beta chains below were found in one sample sequenced in a study of blood T cell repertoires in COVID-19. Data came from immunoSEQ multiplex PCR; TCRdb stores just in-frame clones and leaves some out. The sample carries about 350,000 clones, roughly 90% recorded once. Sequencing was carried out using peripheral blood. These receptor sequences come from a woman aged 55-70 years with COVID-19, enrolled during active disease.

The V and J genes are TRBV29-1 and TRBJ1-3; D remains ambiguous. Germline V gene data show CDR1 as SQVTM and CDR2 as ANQGSEA. Trimming removed 6 bases from V and 3 bases from J, with 9 bases in between. The CDR3 spans 12 residues. CDR3 region: CSVTGGGNTIYF. The CDR3 DNA reads as TGCAGCGTAACGGGTGGTGGAAACACCATATATTTT.

The gene calls are TRBV1 and TRBJ2-1; the D call TRBD2 from the table was never checked on the DNA. TRBV1 is noted as a pseudogene. This CDR3 contains 16 residues. CDR3 sequence reads: CTSSHPRAGLADEQFF. The DNA of the CDR3 is TGCACCAGCAGCCACCCTCGGGCCGGACTAGCGGATGAGCAGTTCTTC.

The rearrangement uses TRBV24-1 and TRBJ1-2; no reliable D call. The germline V gene has CDR1 KGHDR and CDR2 SFDVKD. V was trimmed by 4 bases and J by 4 bases, leaving 12 bases between them. CDR3 length: 14 amino acids. CDR3 protein: CATSDSAAGYGYTF. In nucleotides, the CDR3 is TGTGCCACCAGTGACTCGGCGGCCGGCTATGGCTACACCTTC.

CDR3 protein: CAWEIQGAYGYTF. The CDR3 coding sequence is TGTGCCTGGGAGATTCAGGGGGCGTATGGCTACACCTTC. The V gene is TRBV30, the J gene TRBJ1-2, with 8 bases fitting TRBD1. J lost 5 bases, V lost 5 bases, and 7 bases had no gene match. The CDR3 length is 13 residues. Germline CDR1 reads GTSNPN; CDR2 reads SVGIG (reference sequence).

CDR3: CASSATGQGNYGYTF. CDR3 sequence (DNA): TGTGCCAGCAGTGCGACCGGGCAGGGTAACTATGGCTACACCTTC. V usage is TRBV28 and J usage is TRBJ1-2; the D gene is possibly TRBD1 (5 bases). The germline V gene encodes CDR1 MDHEN and CDR2 SYDVKM. V gave up 5 bases and J gave up 1 base, with 14 bases separating them. The CDR3 has 15 amino acids.

CDR3: CASSPQAGGRYIQYF. The CDR3 bases are TGTGCCAGTAGTCCTCAGGCAGGGGGCAGATACATTCAGTACTTC. The chain employs TRBV19 and TRBJ2-4; 8 bases line up with TRBD1. The CDR3 consists of 15 residues. Germline trimming cut 5 bases from V and 8 bases from J; bases unmatched to any gene: 11. From germline, CDR1 is LNHDA and CDR2 SQIVND (reference sequence).